This TCR beta chain stems from a study of blood T cell repertoires in COVID-19. Study information: T cells, B-cell-depleted T cells, or PBMCs supplied cDNA or gDNA.

The CDR3 extends over 16 amino acids. V shed 4 bases, J shed 2 bases, and the junction held 6 bases outside the gene matches. Germline-derived CDR1 and CDR2 are SGHNT and YYREEE (reference sequence). Study processing details: Counts of nucleated cells, estimated from reference gene primer amplification, were obtained. Libraries were prepared by immunoSEQ multiplex PCR; TCRdb keeps only in-frame clonotypes and omits some of them. V and J calls and clone size follow that table, whereas D and trimming were derived from the DNA. The data contain approximately 170,000 clones, roughly 88% of them singletons.

The TCR comes from a man aged 55-75 years who had recovered from COVID-19. Sequenced: peripheral blood. The chain combines TRBV5-4 with TRBJ2-7; TRBD2 aligns across 13 bases. For the CDR3, the DNA is TGTGCCAGCAGCCGGCCGACTAGCGGGGGGACCTACGAGCAGTACTTC. Its translation is CASSRPTSGGTYEQYF.